These T cell receptor beta chains were read from a single sample in a study of T cell repertoires in cytomegalovirus infection. These receptors lack a known antigen. TCRdb re-analysed the reads in MiXCR, keeping a single row per CDR3 protein. The data hold around 570,000 distinct CDR3 sequences, with about 39% observed a single time. This sample comprised cultured PBMCs, obtained from culture after CMV antigen stimulation. These receptors came from a human donor in good health (CMV status not recorded). Some clones in this sample may be carry-over from other donors' samples. CDR3s include the opening cysteine and the closing phenylalanine or tryptophan. D genes are given only for firm matches. Size values are once, few and many counts, or a class for expanded clones, and some rows have none.

clone size | J gene | V gene | D gene | CDR3 length | CDR3 DNA | CDR3 protein
- | TRBJ2-7 | TRBV27 | - | 13 | TGTGCCAGCAGTATCAGCAGATACTACGAGCAGTACTTC | CASSISRYYEQYF
- | TRBJ2-5 | TRBV7-2 | TRBD1 | 13 | TGTGCCAGCAGTTCGACAGGGGCGGAGACCCAGTACTTC | CASSSTGAETQYF
- | TRBJ2-1 | TRBV5-4 | - | 14 | TGTGCCAGCAAACTAGCCGGGGGATACAATGAGCAGTTCTTC | CASKLAGGYNEQFF
once | TRBJ2-3 | TRBV18 | - | 15 | TGTGCCAGCTCACCATCGGGACCTAGCACAGATACGCAGTATTTT | CASSPSGPSTDTQYF
- | TRBJ1-6 | TRBV6-8 | TRBD1 | 13 | TGTGCCAGCAGGGACAGGGGAAGGTCACCCCTCCACTTT | CASRDRGRSPLHF
few | TRBJ2-4 | TRBV28 | - | 11 | TGTGCCAGCAGTTTCGGGTCTATTCAGTACTTC | CASSFGSIQYF
- | TRBJ2-3 | TRBV12-3/TRBV12-4 | TRBD2 | 19 | TGTGCCAGCAGCGGGACGACTAGCGGGGGGCCAAGAAGCACAGATACGCAGTATTTT | CASSGTTSGGPRSTDTQYF
few | TRBJ2-7 | TRBV2 | - | 13 | TGTGCCAGCAGTGATGTGGGGGATCTGGAGCAGTACTTC | CASSDVGDLEQYF
- | TRBJ2-3 | TRBV6-2/TRBV6-3 | TRBD2 | 16 | TGTGCCAGCAGTTCCGCCGGACTAGTAAGCACAGATACGCAGTATTTT | CASSSAGLVSTDTQYF
- | TRBJ1-6 | TRBV28 | - | 16 | TGTGCCAGCAGTACGCCGACAGGATCCTATAATTCACCCCTCCACTTT | CASSTPTGSYNSPLHF
few | TRBJ1-6 | TRBV18 | - | 16 | TGTGCCAGCTCACGGCAGGGCCCTTTATATAATTCACCCCTCCACTTT | CASSRQGPLYNSPLHF
- | TRBJ2-7 | TRBV6-2/TRBV6-3 | - | 14 | TGTGCCAGCAGAAGTCCCGGACTAACCCACGAGCAGTACTTC | CASRSPGLTHEQYF
- | TRBJ2-6 | TRBV27 | - | 15 | TGTGCCAGCAGTTTAGGCAGGGCTGGGGCCAACGTCCTGACTTTC | CASSLGRAGANVLTF
once | TRBJ2-1 | TRBV27 | TRBD1 | 16 | TGTGCCAGCAGTTCGGCAGGGGGCTTGAACTACAATGAGCAGTTCTTC | CASSSAGGLNYNEQFF
- | TRBJ2-1 | TRBV5-1 | - | 19 | TGCGCCAGCAGCTTGGCTAACTCCGGGACAAGCAGCTCCTACAATGAGCAGTTCTTC | CASSLANSGTSSSYNEQFF
- | TRBJ2-2 | TRBV7-2 | - | 16 | TGTGCCAGCAGCATCTCCCCGGGACCGATCACCGGGGAGCTGTTTTTT | CASSISPGPITGELFF
- | TRBJ1-1 | TRBV12-5 | - | 17 | TGTGCTAGTGGTTTGTCCCGGGCAGGGGTAATGGAGACTGAAGCTTTCTTT | CASGLSRAGVMETEAFF
few | TRBJ2-3 | TRBV2 | TRBD2 | 15 | TGTGCCAGCAGCCCCCCGGGACTAGCGATAGATACGCAGTATTTT | CASSPPGLAIDTQYF
- | TRBJ2-1 | TRBV29-1 | - | 11 | TGCAGCCCAGTGAGGGAAGACGAGCAGTTCTTC | CSPVREDEQFF
- | TRBJ1-5 | TRBV27 | TRBD1 | 16 | TGTGCCAGCAGTCCGGACAGGCGGTATAGCAATCAGCCCCAGCATTTT | CASSPDRRYSNQPQHF
many | TRBJ1-3 | TRBV7-8 | TRBD1 | 15 | TGTGCCAGCAGCCTATATGACAGGGCTGGAAACACCATATATTTT | CASSLYDRAGNTIYF
- | TRBJ1-6 | TRBV7-2 | - | 15 | TGTGCCAGCAGCTCCCAGGGTACCCTAAATTCACCCCTCCACTTT | CASSSQGTLNSPLHF
- | TRBJ2-5 | TRBV6-6 | - | 16 | TGTGCCAGCAGTTACATCGGGACCCAGCGTGGTGAGACCCAGTACTTC | CASSYIGTQRGETQYF
few | TRBJ2-3 | TRBV7-9 | TRBD2 | 17 | TGTGCCAGCAGCTATAGAGGTAGCGGGGGGGCCATAGATACGCAGTATTTT | CASSYRGSGGAIDTQYF
- | TRBJ1-1 | TRBV7-8 | - | 13 | TGTGCCTGCAGCTTAGTCAGATACACTGAAGCTTTCTTT | CACSLVRYTEAFF
few | TRBJ2-2 | TRBV7-8 | - | 13 | TGTGCCAGCAGCTCCCACAACACCGGGGAGCTGTTTTTT | CASSSHNTGELFF